The 3 T cell receptor beta chains in this list originate from one sample, sequenced in a study of radiotherapy plus CTLA-4 blockade in lung cancer. Profiled with immunoSEQ multiplex PCR; TCRdb holds only in-frame clones, not every one. The sample includes over 50,000 clones, less than 80% of them seen just once. The starting material was peripheral blood, obtained from a patient treated with radiotherapy plus ipilimumab. All receptors derive from a human donor with non-small cell lung cancer who had a complete response to radiotherapy plus ipilimumab.

The DNA for the CDR3 is TGCGCCAGCAGGGGGGACAGGGACCTCACAGATACGCAGTATTTT. Translation: CASRGDRDLTDTQYF. The chain carries TRBV5-1 and TRBJ2-3; TRBD1 agrees at 9 bases. The V gene's germline CDR1 is SGHRS and CDR2 YFSETQ. With 5 bases clipped from V and 2 bases from J, the junction kept 6 bases outside the gene matches. This CDR3 contains 15 residues.

The V call is TRBV18, the J call TRBJ1-1; 7 bases map to TRBD1. The V segment lost 2 bases and the J segment 10 bases; nucleotides outside the gene matches: 4. CDR3 size: 12 residues. The germline gives CDR1 KGHSH, CDR2 LQKENI. CDR3 sequence (DNA): TGTGCCAGCTCACCAAATGACAGGGTAGCTTTCTTT. Protein product: CASSPNDRVAFF.

The gene calls are TRBV19 and TRBJ1-5; 10 nucleotides align to TRBD1. Germline V gene lookup returns CDR1 LNHDA and CDR2 SQIVND (reference sequence). There are 15 residues in the CDR3. The trim removed 10 bases at V and 3 bases at J, leaving 9 bases unmatched. The CDR3 nucleotides are TGTGCCACCAGCGGACAGGGGGGATTCAATCAGCCCCAGCATTTT. It yields the protein CATSGQGGFNQPQHF.